Below, 5 T cell receptor beta chains from the same sample are listed, as sequenced in a study of breast tumors, draining lymph nodes, adjacent tissues. Samples came from axillary lymph nodes draining the breast cancer. TCRdb fed the multiplex PCR reads into MiXCR, producing one record per CDR3 protein. The sample lists around 120,000 distinct CDR3 sequences; 15% to 20% were seen once. Sample: axillary lymph node tissue. The receptor set was obtained from a female donor with breast cancer. Some clones in this sample may be carry-over from other donors' samples.

With respect to this clonotype: One base away lies a much larger clone, so this may be a sequencing read error. This chain connects TRBV11-1 to TRBJ2-1, with TRBD2 matching 11 bases. The CDR3 is made up of 17 amino acids. The germline gives CDR1 SGHAT, CDR2 FQDESV (reference sequence). With V trimmed by 4 bases and J by 0 bases, 5 bases remained unmatched. The CDR3 coding sequence is TGTGCCAGCAGCTCGACTAGCGGGGCCCGCTCCTACAATGAGCAGTTCTTC. Translating it yields CASSSTSGARSYNEQFF. The full variable domain, completed using reference TRBV11-1 and TRBJ2-1, is EAEVAQSPRYKITEKSQAVAFWCDPISGHATLYWYRQILGQGPELLVQFQDESVVDDSQLPKDRFSAERLKGVDSTLKIQPAELGDSAMYLCASSSTSGARSYNEQFFGPGTRLTVL.

This clonotype was counted at least ten times. This chain links TRBV15 with TRBJ2-3; D is undetermined. This CDR3 has 13 residues. The germline V gene has CDR1 LNHNV and CDR2 YYDKDF (reference sequence). Trimming took off 0 bases at V and 4 bases at J, with 5 bases between the two ends. Written as DNA, the CDR3 is TGTGCCACCAGCAGAGATATTGCAGATACGCAGTATTTT. Its translation is CATSRDIADTQYF.

This clonotype has a handful of counts. J is TRBJ1-5 and V is TRBV19; 10 nucleotides line up with TRBD1. Germline CDR1 and CDR2: LNHDA and SQIVND (reference sequence). The CDR3 covers 17 residues. The V and J ends lost 5 bases and 3 bases, in that order; junction bases with no gene match: 10. CDR3 region: CASSWETGGIYNQPQHF. CDR3 DNA sequence: TGTGCCAGTAGTTGGGAGACAGGGGGCATTTACAATCAGCCCCAGCATTTT.

This clonotype showed up many times. The V gene is TRBV7-9, the J gene TRBJ2-3; D is unresolved. Germline assignment: CDR1 SEHNR and CDR2 FQNEAQ (reference sequence). V was clipped by 1 base and J by 6 bases, with 8 bases between them. The CDR3 has 13 amino acids. The CDR3, as DNA: TGTGCCAGCAGCTTAGACCAAGAGGATACGCAGTATTTT. It is translated as CASSLDQEDTQYF. Combining the CDR3 with reference TRBV7-9 and TRBJ2-3 gives the whole variable domain DTGVSQNPRHKITKRGQNVTFRCDPISEHNRLYWYRQTLGQGPEFLTYFQNEAQLEKSRLLSDRFSAERPKGSFSTLEIQRTEQGDSAMYLCASSLDQEDTQYFGPGTRLTVL.

This clonotype was recorded many times. The chain recombines TRBV7-9 with TRBJ2-2; possible D gene TRBD1, 7 bases. The CDR3 totals 12 residues. V lost 5 bases and J 7 bases, leaving 8 bases between the germline ends. The V gene's germline CDR1 is SEHNR and CDR2 FQNEAQ (reference sequence). CDR3: CASSQGGGELFF. The CDR3 region has the DNA TGTGCCAGCAGCCAGGGGGGCGGGGAGCTGTTTTTT.